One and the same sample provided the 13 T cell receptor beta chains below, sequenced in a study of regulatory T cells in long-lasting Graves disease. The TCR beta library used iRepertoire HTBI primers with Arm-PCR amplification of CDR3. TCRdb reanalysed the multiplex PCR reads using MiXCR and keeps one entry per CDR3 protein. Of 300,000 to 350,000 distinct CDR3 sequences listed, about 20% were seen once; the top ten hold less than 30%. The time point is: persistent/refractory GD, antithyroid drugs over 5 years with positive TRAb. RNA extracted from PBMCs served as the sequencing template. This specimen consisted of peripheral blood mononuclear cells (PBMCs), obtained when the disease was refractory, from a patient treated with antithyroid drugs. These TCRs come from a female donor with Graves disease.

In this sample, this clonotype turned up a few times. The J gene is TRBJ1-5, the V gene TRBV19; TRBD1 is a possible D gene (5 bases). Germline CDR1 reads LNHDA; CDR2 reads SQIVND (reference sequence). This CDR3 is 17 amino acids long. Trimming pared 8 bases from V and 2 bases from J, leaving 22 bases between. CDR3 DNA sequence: TGTGCCAGTCGGAAGGCCGGGGGATCTCAGGGCAATCAGCCCCAGCATTTT. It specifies CASRKAGGSQGNQPQHF.

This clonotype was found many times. The CDR3 loop is CAGGAGYTEAFF. In DNA form, the CDR3 reads TGTGCCGGCGGGGCGGGGTACACTGAAGCTTTCTTT. The rearrangement links TRBV6-1 to TRBJ1-1; possible D gene TRBD1, 5 bases. CDR1 is MNHNS and CDR2 is SASEGT in the germline V gene. Trimming stripped 11 bases from V and 3 bases from J, with 13 bases between. This CDR3 spans 12 amino acids.

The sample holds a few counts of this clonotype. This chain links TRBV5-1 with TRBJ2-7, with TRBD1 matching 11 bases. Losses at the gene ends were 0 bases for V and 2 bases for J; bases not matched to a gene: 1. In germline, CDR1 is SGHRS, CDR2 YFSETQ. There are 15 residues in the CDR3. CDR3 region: CASSLGDRGTYEQYF. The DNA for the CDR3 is TGCGCCAGCAGCTTGGGGGACAGGGGGACCTACGAGCAGTACTTC.

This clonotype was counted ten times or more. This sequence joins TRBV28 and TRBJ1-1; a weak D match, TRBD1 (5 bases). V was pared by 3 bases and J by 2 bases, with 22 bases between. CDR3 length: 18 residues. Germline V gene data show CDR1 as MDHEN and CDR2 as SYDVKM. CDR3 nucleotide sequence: TGTGCCAGCAGTTTCCCCCCCCGACAGAGCCGAAGAAACACTGAAGCTTTCTTT. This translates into CASSFPPRQSRRNTEAFF.

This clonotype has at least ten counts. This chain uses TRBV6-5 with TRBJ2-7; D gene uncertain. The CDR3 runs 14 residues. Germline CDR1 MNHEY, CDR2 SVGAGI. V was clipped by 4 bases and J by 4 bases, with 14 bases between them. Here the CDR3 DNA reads TGTGCCAGCAGTTCGAGATTGGTCTGGTACGAGCAGTACTTC. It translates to CASSSRLVWYEQYF.

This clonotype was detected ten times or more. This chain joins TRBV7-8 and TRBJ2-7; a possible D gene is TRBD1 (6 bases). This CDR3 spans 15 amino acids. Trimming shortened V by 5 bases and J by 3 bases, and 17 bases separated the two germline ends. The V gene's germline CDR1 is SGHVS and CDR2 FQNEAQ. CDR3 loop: CASSPFWGQDYEQYF. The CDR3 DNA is TGTGCCAGCAGCCCTTTTTGGGGGCAGGACTACGAGCAGTACTTC.

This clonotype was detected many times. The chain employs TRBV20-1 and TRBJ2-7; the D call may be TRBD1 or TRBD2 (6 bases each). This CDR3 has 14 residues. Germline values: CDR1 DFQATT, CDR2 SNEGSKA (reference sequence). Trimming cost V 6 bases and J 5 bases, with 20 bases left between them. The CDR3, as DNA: TGCAGTGCCCTCCGTCCGGGGGCGGTGAACGAGCAGTACTTC. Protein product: CSALRPGAVNEQYF.

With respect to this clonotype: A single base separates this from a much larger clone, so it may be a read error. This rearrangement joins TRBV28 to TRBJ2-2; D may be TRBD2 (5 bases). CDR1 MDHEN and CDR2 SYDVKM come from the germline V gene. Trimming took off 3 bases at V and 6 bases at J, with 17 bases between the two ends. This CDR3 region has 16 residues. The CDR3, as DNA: TGTGCCAGCAGTTTCTTCGCCGGGGTAATGCCCGGGGAGCTGTTTTTT. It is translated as CASSFFAGVMPGELFF.

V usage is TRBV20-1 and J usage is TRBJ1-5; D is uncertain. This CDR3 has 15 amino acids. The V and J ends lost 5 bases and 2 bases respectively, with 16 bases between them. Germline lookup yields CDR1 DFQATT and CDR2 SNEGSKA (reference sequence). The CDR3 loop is CSAQHRAQGNQPQHF. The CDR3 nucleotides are TGCAGTGCTCAGCACCGGGCCCAGGGCAATCAGCCCCAGCATTTT.

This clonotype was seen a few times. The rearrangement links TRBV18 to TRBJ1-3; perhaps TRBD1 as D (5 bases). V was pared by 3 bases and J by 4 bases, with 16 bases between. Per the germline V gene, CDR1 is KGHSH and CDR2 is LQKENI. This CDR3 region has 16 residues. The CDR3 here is CASSPEVTASGNTIYF. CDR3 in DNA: TGTGCCAGCTCACCCGAGGTGACAGCATCGGGAAACACCATATATTTT.

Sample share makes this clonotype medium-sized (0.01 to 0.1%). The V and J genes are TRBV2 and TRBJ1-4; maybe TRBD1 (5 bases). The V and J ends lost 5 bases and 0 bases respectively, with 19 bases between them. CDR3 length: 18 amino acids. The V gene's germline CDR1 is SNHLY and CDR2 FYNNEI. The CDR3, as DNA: TGTGCCAGCAGTCCACTCAGGGACGGAGTTGCAACTAATGAAAAACTGTTTTTT. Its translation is CASSPLRDGVATNEKLFF.

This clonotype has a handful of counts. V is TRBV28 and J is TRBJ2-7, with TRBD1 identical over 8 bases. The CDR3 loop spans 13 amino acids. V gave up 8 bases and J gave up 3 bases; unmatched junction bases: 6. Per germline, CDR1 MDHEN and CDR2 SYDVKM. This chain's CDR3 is CASRSGTGYEQYF. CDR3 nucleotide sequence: TGTGCCAGCCGTTCCGGGACAGGCTACGAGCAGTACTTC.

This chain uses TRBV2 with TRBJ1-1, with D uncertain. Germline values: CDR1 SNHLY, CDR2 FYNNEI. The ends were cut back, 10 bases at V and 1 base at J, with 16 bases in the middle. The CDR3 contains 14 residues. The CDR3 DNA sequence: TGTGCCAACACCATTTCGACGGAGAACACTGAAGCTTTCTTT. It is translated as CANTISTENTEAFF.